The 20 T cell receptor beta chains listed next were all sequenced from one sample in a study of blood T cell repertoires in COVID-19. Assay: immunoSEQ multiplex PCR; the TCRdb copy retains only in-frame clones and omits some. Here the sample spans around 77,000 clones, roughly 80% being singletons. The sequenced sample consisted of peripheral blood. The source of these receptors is a man aged 25 to 40 with COVID-19, enrolled during active disease.

This clone has more than one count but fewer than ten. V and J are TRBV7-9 and TRBJ1-2; D is possibly TRBD1 (6 bases). The length of the CDR3 is 15 residues. The germline V gene encodes CDR1 SEHNR and CDR2 FQNEAQ (reference sequence). V dropped 0 bases and J dropped 6 bases, with 14 bases sitting between them. The CDR3 loop reads CASSLARGRLDGYTF. In DNA, the CDR3 is TGTGCCAGCAGCTTAGCGCGGGGGCGTTTGGATGGCTACACCTTC.

The V call is TRBV29-1, the J call TRBJ1-1, with D unresolved. The CDR3 runs 13 residues. Germline V CDR1 and CDR2: SQVTM, ANQGSEA. Trimming stripped 4 bases from V and 2 bases from J, with 11 bases between. As DNA, the CDR3 is TGCAGCGTTGTACAGTTCACTAACACTGAAGCTTTCTTT. Its protein product is CSVVQFTNTEAFF.

Notes on this clone: This same CDR3 is encoded by further DNA sequences in the sample. The chain is built from TRBV19 and TRBJ2-7; TRBD2 matches 8 bases. Looked up from germline, CDR1 is LNHDA and CDR2 is SQIVND (reference sequence). The CDR3 totals 15 residues. V dropped 1 base and J dropped 0; count of bases not matched to a gene: 2. The CDR3 here is CASSIAGGSSYEQYF. DNA for the CDR3: TGTGCCAGTAGTATAGCGGGAGGGAGCTCCTACGAGCAGTACTTC.

J is TRBJ1-1 and V is TRBV19, with 7 bases identical to TRBD1. V shed 2 bases and J 11 bases; nucleotides not matched to a gene: 5. CDR1 and CDR2 from the germline V gene are LNHDA and SQIVND (reference sequence). CDR3 length: 12 amino acids. CDR3 sequence (DNA): TGTGCCAGTAGTATACGGCAGGGGGAGGCTTTCTTT. Its translation is CASSIRQGEAFF.

The chain has TRBV10-3 and TRBJ2-3; maybe TRBD2 (5 bases). CDR3 length: 15 amino acids. The germline V and J ends were trimmed by 6 bases and 2 bases, with 15 bases remaining between them. Per germline, CDR1 ENHRY and CDR2 SYGVKD. As DNA, the CDR3 is TGTGCCATCAGCCAGAGTGAGCGGAACACAGATACGCAGTATTTT. Its protein product is CAISQSERNTDTQYF.

This clone has only one observation. This rearrangement joins TRBV11-2 to TRBJ1-1, with TRBD1 identical over 8 bases. The V and J ends lost 5 bases and 1 base, in that order; junction bases with no gene match: 9. In germline, CDR1 is SGHAT, CDR2 FQNNGV. CDR3 length equals 16 residues. This CDR3 is CASSLGTGPKNTEAFF. CDR3 DNA: TGTGCCAGCAGCCTCGGGACAGGCCCGAAGAACACTGAAGCTTTCTTT.

The chain is built from TRBV2 and TRBJ2-3; TRBD1 matches at 8 bases. CDR1 is SNHLY and CDR2 is FYNNEI in the germline V gene. The V and J ends lost 8 bases and 2 bases, in that order; junction bases with no gene match: 9. The CDR3 runs 15 residues. The CDR3 loop reads CASLRDRTYTDTQYF. DNA of the CDR3: TGTGCCAGCCTCCGGGACAGGACATACACAGATACGCAGTATTTT.

The chain carries TRBV29-1 and TRBJ2-7, with 7 positions matching TRBD1. V shed 5 bases, J shed 2 bases, and the junction held 12 bases outside the gene matches. The CDR3 has 15 residues. Germline V gene data show CDR1 as SQVTM and CDR2 as ANQGSEA. This CDR3 is CSVSSETGLTYEQYF. CDR3 DNA: TGCAGCGTTTCGTCTGAGACAGGGTTGACCTACGAGCAGTACTTC.

V usage is TRBV6-1 and J usage is TRBJ2-5; D is perhaps TRBD2 (5 bases). The V end lost 3 bases, the J end lost 0 bases, and 5 bases lay between the germline ends. The CDR3 consists of 13 residues. The V gene's germline CDR1 is MNHNS and CDR2 SASEGT. Written as DNA, the CDR3 is TGTGCCAGCAGTGAGGAGGACCAAGAGACCCAGTACTTC. Its protein product is CASSEEDQETQYF.

In this sample, this clone turned up a few times. The gene calls are TRBV7-9 and TRBJ2-1; D remains ambiguous. This CDR3 comprises 11 residues. V was clipped by 5 bases and J by 7 bases, with 6 bases between them. CDR1 is SEHNR, CDR2 FQNEAQ, per germline (reference sequence). CDR3 sequence (DNA): TGTGCCAGCAGCGAGTTTAATGAGCAGTTCTTC. Residues: CASSEFNEQFF.

This clone has a single count. V is TRBV10-3 and J is TRBJ1-1, with 9 bases lining up with TRBD1. Germline lookup yields CDR1 ENHRY and CDR2 SYGVKD. This CDR3 is 16 amino acids long. Germline trimming cut 0 bases from V and 0 bases from J; bases unmatched to any gene: 2. The CDR3 DNA sequence: TGTGCCATCAGTGAGTCACAGGGGGCGTTGAACACTGAAGCTTTCTTT. Translating gives CAISESQGALNTEAFF.

This clone showed up just a few times. The genes are TRBV9 and TRBJ1-2; 7 bases are shared with TRBD1. The CDR3 contains 15 residues. The V gene's germline CDR1 is SGDLS and CDR2 YYNGEE. V lost 0 bases, J lost 8 bases, and 10 bases stayed unmatched. The chain's CDR3 is CASSVASEGARGYTF. In DNA form, the CDR3 reads TGTGCCAGCAGCGTAGCTTCGGAGGGGGCGAGGGGCTACACCTTC.

The rearrangement uses TRBV30 and TRBJ1-2; 8 nucleotides agree with TRBD1. The J segment lost 9 bases and the V segment lost 2 bases, leaving 5 bases of the junction unmatched. Germline loops: CDR1 GTSNPN, CDR2 SVGIG (reference sequence). The CDR3 is made up of 12 amino acids. In DNA form, the CDR3 reads TGTGCCTGGAGTTATGGACAGGGAAGCTACACCTTC. Protein: CAWSYGQGSYTF.

V usage is TRBV19 and J usage is TRBJ2-7; 15 bases line up with TRBD2. This CDR3 is 15 amino acids long. V lost 4 bases and J lost 7; bases outside the gene matches: 5. Germline V gene lookup returns CDR1 LNHDA and CDR2 SQIVND (reference sequence). The CDR3 nucleotides are TGTGCCAGTAGTACGGGACTAGCGGGAGGAGGAGAGCAGTACTTC. Translated: CASSTGLAGGGEQYF.

The CDR3 DNA sequence: TGTGCCAGCAGTCCCGGGATAAATACAGGGGGCCATTCCTACGAGCAGTACTTC. Translating gives CASSPGINTGGHSYEQYF. The chain joins TRBV28 to TRBJ2-7, with 9 positions matching TRBD1. Trimming removed 5 bases from V and 1 base from J; junction bases left unmatched: 15. Germline V gene sequence: CDR1 MDHEN, CDR2 SYDVKM. CDR3 length: 18 amino acids.

This clone came up a few times. The genes are TRBV10-2 and TRBJ2-3; TRBD1 is a possible D gene (5 bases). V lost 0 bases to trimming and J lost 3 bases, with 13 bases between them. The CDR3 has 16 amino acids. Germline V gene data show CDR1 as WSHSY and CDR2 as SAAADI. The CDR3 DNA follows: TGCGCCAGCAGTGAGTCTGCGTGGGGCTCTACAGATACGCAGTATTTT. Its protein product is CASSESAWGSTDTQYF.

The chain employs TRBV2 and TRBJ2-3, with 7 bases matching TRBD2. The germline CDR1 and CDR2 sequences are SNHLY and FYNNEI. The V and J ends lost 9 bases and 1 base, in that order; junction bases with no gene match: 4. The CDR3 runs to 13 residues. The CDR3 protein is CASKAGRTDTQYF. The DNA of the CDR3 is TGTGCCAGTAAAGCGGGACGCACAGATACGCAGTATTTT.

For this clone: One end of the junction fails to match germline, which may point to a read error. The chain recombines TRBV7-2 with TRBJ1-6; no clear D. Germline V gene data show CDR1 as SGHTA and CDR2 as FQGNSA. The length of the CDR3 is 14 residues. The CDR3 loop reads CASSPDQVNPPLHF. CDR3 nucleotides: TGTGCCAGCAGCCCAGACCAGGTTAATCCACCCCTCCACTTT.

V is TRBV25-1 and J is TRBJ2-5; 14 bases are a match to TRBD2. There are 18 residues in the CDR3. J was trimmed by 3 bases and V by 4 bases; bases with no gene match: 10. Germline V lookup: CDR1 MGHDK, CDR2 SYGVNS. The CDR3 region is CASSGGLAGERGKETQYF. CDR3 nucleotides: TGTGCCAGCAGTGGGGGACTAGCGGGAGAGAGGGGGAAAGAGACCCAGTACTTC.

This chain connects TRBV6-5 to TRBJ2-1; 11 nucleotides agree with TRBD1. The V gene's germline CDR1 is MNHEY and CDR2 SVGAGI. This CDR3 region has 14 residues. The CDR3 region is CATDRDRGNNEQFF. In DNA form, the CDR3 reads TGTGCAACAGATCGGGACAGGGGGAACAATGAGCAGTTCTTC.